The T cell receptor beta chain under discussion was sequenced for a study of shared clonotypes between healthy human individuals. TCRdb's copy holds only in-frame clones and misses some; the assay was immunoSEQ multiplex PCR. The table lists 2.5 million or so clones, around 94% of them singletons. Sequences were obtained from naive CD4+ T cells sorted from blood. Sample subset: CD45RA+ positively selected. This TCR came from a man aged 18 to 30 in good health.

CDR3 amino acids: CASSSAGSQISYEQYF. The CDR3 coding sequence is TGCGCCAGCAGCTCGGCCGGGAGCCAGATCTCCTACGAGCAGTACTTC. The chain employs TRBV5-1 and TRBJ2-7; D might be TRBD2 (6 bases). Per germline, CDR1 SGHRS and CDR2 YFSETQ. Trimming took 3 bases from V and 0 from J, leaving 16 bases between them. The CDR3 spans 16 residues. Drawing the rest from reference TRBV5-1 and TRBJ2-7, the complete variable domain is KAGVTQTPRYLIKTRGQQVTLSCSPISGHRSVSWYQQTPGQGLQFLFEYFSETQRNKGNFPGRFSGRQFSNSRSEMNVSTLELGDSALYLCASSSAGSQISYEQYFGPGTRLTVT.